One sample yielded the 13 T cell receptor beta chains listed below, sequenced in a study of cytomegalovirus exposure and HLA in healthy donors. The PCR used 60 Vbeta and 13 Jbeta primers. The method was immunoSEQ multiplex PCR; TCRdb's version includes in-frame clones alone and lacks a portion of them. The table includes roughly 100,000 clones, 70% to 80% detected once. The sample was PBMCs. The receptors come from a male donor in good health and CMV-seropositive.

This clone was observed once. One end of the junction is discordant with germline, which a read error may explain. This rearrangement joins TRBV7-2 to TRBJ2-4, with TRBD1 matching over 9 bases. The CDR3 is 16 amino acids. CDR1 is SGHTA, CDR2 FQGNSA, per germline. The CDR3 DNA is TGTGCCAGCAGCTTACAACAGGGGGCTGGCAAAAACAGTCAGTACTTC. It is translated as CASSLQQGAGKNSQYF. The variable domain in full, with the rest retrieved from reference TRBV7-2 and TRBJ2-4, is GAGVSQSPSNKVTEKGKDVELRCDPISGHTALYWYRQSLGQGLEFLIYFQGNSAPDKSGLPSDRFSAERTGGSVSTLTIQRTQQEDSAVYLCASSLQQGAGKNSQYFGAGTRLSVL.

The rearrangement joins TRBV9 to TRBJ2-5, with a possible D match to TRBD1 (6 bases). The V gene's germline CDR1 is SGDLS and CDR2 YYNGEE. This CDR3 contains 17 residues. The V gene lost 2 bases and the J gene lost 5 bases, with 22 bases spanning the gap. CDR3 bases: TGTGCCAGCAGCGTCACCTCTTCAGGGGAGCGATCGGAGACCCAGTACTTC. Protein product: CASSVTSSGERSETQYF.

V gene TRBV28 combines with J gene TRBJ2-7; D remains ambiguous. CDR1 MDHEN and CDR2 SYDVKM come from the germline V gene. Between the trimmed V and J ends, which lost 7 bases and 1 base, there was a span of 17 bases. This CDR3 contains 15 residues. The DNA for the CDR3 is TGTGCCAGCAAACTGTTCAAGAGCGCTTCCTACGAGCAGTACTTC. Its translation is CASKLFKSASYEQYF.

This chain joins TRBV7-2 and TRBJ2-3, with D uncertain. Germline-derived CDR1 and CDR2 are SGHTA and FQGNSA. V dropped 0 bases and J dropped 2 bases, with 6 bases sitting between them. This CDR3 region has 14 residues. For the CDR3, the DNA is TGTGCCAGCAGCTTAGCGTACATCACAGATACGCAGTATTTT. Residues: CASSLAYITDTQYF. The whole variable domain, remainder taken from reference TRBV7-2 and TRBJ2-3, is GAGVSQSPSNKVTEKGKDVELRCDPISGHTALYWYRQSLGQGLEFLIYFQGNSAPDKSGLPSDRFSAERTGGSVSTLTIQRTQQEDSAVYLCASSLAYITDTQYFGPGTRLTVL.

V gene TRBV7-3 combines with J gene TRBJ2-3; 9 bases align to TRBD1. Losses at the gene ends were 5 bases for V and 1 base for J; bases not matched to a gene: 4. Germline CDR1 reads SGHTA; CDR2 reads FQGTGA. The CDR3 covers 15 residues. CDR3 bases: TGTGCCAGCAGCCCCTGGGACAGGGGCACAGATACGCAGTATTTT. It is translated as CASSPWDRGTDTQYF.

The rearrangement uses TRBV7-2 and TRBJ2-6; D possibly corresponds to TRBD2 (6 bases). Looked up from germline, CDR1 is SGHTA and CDR2 is FQGNSA. The CDR3 length is 17 residues. V lost 4 bases and J 4 bases, leaving 17 bases between the germline ends. The DNA of the CDR3 is TGTGCCAGCAGCTGGGGACTGGCAGATTACGGGGCCAACGTCCTGACTTTC. Protein product: CASSWGLADYGANVLTF.

The V gene is TRBV18, the J gene TRBJ2-7, with 8 bases matching TRBD1. The CDR3 runs 14 residues. In germline, CDR1 is KGHSH, CDR2 LQKENI. Unmatched junction bases numbered 2, after V lost 4 bases and J lost 0 bases. CDR3 in DNA: TGTGCCAGCTCACGGGACAGGTTCTCCTACGAGCAGTACTTC. Protein: CASSRDRFSYEQYF.

The J gene is TRBJ1-1, the V gene TRBV21-1; the table gives TRBD1 as D, unverified against the DNA. TRBV21-1 is classified as a pseudogene. This CDR3 is built from 16 residues. CDR3 in DNA: TGTGCCAGCCCCGAGGGACAGGGGCCCATGAACACTGAAGCTTTCTTT. Its translation is CASPEGQGPMNTEAFF.

This chain joins TRBV7-6 and TRBJ2-7; no reliable D call. Germline V CDR1 and CDR2: SGHVS, FNYEAQ. The CDR3 has 13 residues. Trimming took off 4 bases at V and 0 bases at J, with 7 bases between the two ends. Written as DNA, the CDR3 is TGTGCCAGCAGCTACACAGACTCCTACGAGCAGTACTTC. Protein product: CASSYTDSYEQYF. The whole variable domain, filled in from reference TRBV7-6 and TRBJ2-7, reads GAGVSQSPRYKVTKRGQDVALRCDPISGHVSLYWYRQALGQGPEFLTYFNYEAQQDKSGLPNDRFSAERPEGSISTLTIQRTEQRDSAMYRCASSYTDSYEQYFGPGTRLTVT.

The chain is built from TRBV9 and TRBJ2-1, with 10 bases that match TRBD2. Losses at the gene ends were 0 bases for V and 7 bases for J; bases not matched to a gene: 4. The germline V gene has CDR1 SGDLS and CDR2 YYNGEE. This CDR3 has 15 amino acids. Here the CDR3 DNA reads TGTGCCAGCAGCGTAGGCCCGACTAGCGGGAATGAGCAGTTCTTC. Protein sequence: CASSVGPTSGNEQFF.

This clone was detected once. This chain links TRBV27 with TRBJ2-1; maybe TRBD1 (5 bases). The CDR3 contains 16 residues. With 3 bases removed from V and 0 bases from J, the gap between germline ends came to 12 bases. Germline V gene sequence: CDR1 MNHEY, CDR2 SMNVEV (reference sequence). The CDR3 nucleotides read TGTGCCAGCAGTTTGTTTAGGGGATCCTCCTACAATGAGCAGTTCTTC. Amino acid sequence: CASSLFRGSSYNEQFF.

Notes on this clone: Other DNA sequences from this sample encode an identical CDR3 as well. The rearrangement joins TRBV28 to TRBJ1-5, with 7 bases aligning to TRBD1. The ends lost 4 bases at V and 5 bases at J; junction bases unmatched: 5. This CDR3 region has 14 residues. Germline assignment: CDR1 MDHEN and CDR2 SYDVKM. The CDR3 DNA follows: TGTGCCAGCAGTTCTGGGCAGGGGGATCAGCCCCAGCATTTT. This gives the protein CASSSGQGDQPQHF.

V usage is TRBV5-6 and J usage is TRBJ2-3, with a tentative D call TRBD1 (5 bases). This CDR3 has 15 residues. Germline CDR1 SGHDT, CDR2 YYEEEE. The V end lost 1 base, the J end lost 4 bases, and 13 bases lay between the germline ends. CDR3 sequence (DNA): TGTGCCAGCAGCTTGATAACAGGCGTGGCAGATACGCAGTATTTT. This translates into CASSLITGVADTQYF.